Listed here are 24 T cell receptor beta chains from one sample, sequenced in a study of tumor-infiltrating lymphocytes in primary liver carcinoma. Scientists recovered RNA and DNA together from around 20-30 mg of unsorted bulk tissue. The investigators made TCR beta cDNA from around 540 ng total RNA, using a constant-region primer. Researchers made the TCR beta libraries by running three nested multiplex PCR rounds with slightly modified ARM-PCR. Researchers ran the first two PCR rounds for ten to eleven cycles each with TRBV1-TRBV30 forward primers and a C-beta reverse primer. MiXCR, run by TCRdb on the multiplex PCR reads, gives a single entry per CDR3 protein. This table holds 35,000 to 50,000 distinct CDR3 sequences, more than 60% found once. Sequenced: tumor-adjacent normal liver tissue. The receptors here all came from a woman aged 25 to 39 with primary liver carcinoma and hepatitis B virus infection.

Of note for this clonotype: Mismatch with germline at one junction end may stem from a read error. The V call is TRBV5-4, the J call TRBJ2-1; no definite D call. Germline-derived CDR1 and CDR2 are SGHNT and YYREEE (reference sequence). CDR3 length: 14 residues. CDR3 DNA sequence: TGTCCCAGCAGCTTGGGCTCCCCACACAATGAGCAGTTCTTC. It translates to CPSSLGSPHNEQFF.

Note on this clonotype: No DNA is shown, since the ends of the CDR3 on it are uncertain; the CDR3 is the one TCRdb lists. The chain recombines TRBV11-3 with TRBJ2-3; TRBD2, as called in the table, went unchecked against the DNA. The CDR3 is 19 residues long, ends included. In germline, CDR1 is SGHNT, CDR2 YENEEA. The CDR3 region is CASSLGFGAGAGSIDTHYF.

This clonotype was picked up many times. The chain has TRBV6-1 and TRBJ2-2; D not certain. With 6 bases removed from V and 7 bases from J, the gap between germline ends came to 9 bases. Germline V gene lookup returns CDR1 MNHNS and CDR2 SASEGT. CDR3 length equals 12 residues. The chain's CDR3 is CASRLLVGELFF. DNA for the CDR3: TGTGCCAGCAGGCTGCTAGTCGGGGAGCTGTTTTTT.

J is TRBJ1-1 and V is TRBV10-3, with D maybe TRBD1 (6 bases). Looked up from germline, CDR1 is ENHRY and CDR2 is SYGVKD. This CDR3 has 15 amino acids. The V gene lost 6 bases and the J gene lost 0 bases, with 14 bases spanning the gap. The CDR3 sequence is CAIRTGTTLNTEAFF. CDR3 nucleotides: TGTGCCATCAGAACAGGGACAACGCTGAACACTGAAGCTTTCTTT.

This clonotype was seen just once. An end of the junction differs from the germline gene, which may be a read error. The chain has TRBV12-3 or TRBV12-4 and TRBJ2-5; 7 bases align to TRBD2. CDR3 size: 17 residues. CDR3 nucleotides: TGTGCCAACAGTTTAGGGGCGGGAGCGCGGGGAAAAGAGACCCAGTACTTC. It codes for CANSLGAGARGKETQYF.

By frequency in the sample, this clonotype is medium-sized (0.01 to 0.1%). This sequence joins TRBV12-3 or TRBV12-4 and TRBJ2-2; TRBD2 matches at 8 bases. This CDR3 comprises 14 residues. V dropped 5 bases and J dropped 6; count of bases not matched to a gene: 5. The CDR3: CASSPGLGAGELFF. Written as DNA, the CDR3 is TGTGCCAGCAGTCCGGGACTAGGGGCCGGGGAGCTGTTTTTT.

The chain links TRBV7-8 to TRBJ2-3; 10 positions agree with TRBD2. V shed 3 bases and J 8 bases; nucleotides not matched to a gene: 11. Germline V gives CDR1 SGHVS, CDR2 FQNEAQ. This CDR3 is built from 16 residues. The CDR3 loop reads CASSFGAGGPGSTQYF. CDR3 in DNA: TGTGCCAGCAGCTTTGGAGCGGGAGGGCCTGGTAGTACGCAGTATTTT. Full variable domain (outside the CDR3, taken from reference TRBV7-8 and TRBJ2-3): GAGVSQSPRYKVAKRGQDVALRCDPISGHVSLFWYQQALGQGPEFLTYFQNEAQLDKSGLPSDRFFAERPEGSVSTLKIQRTQQEDSAVYLCASSFGAGGPGSTQYFGPGTRLTVL.

This clonotype was observed at least ten times. The V call is TRBV4-1, the J call TRBJ2-3, with D maybe TRBD2 (6 bases). The CDR3 is made up of 18 amino acids. CDR1 is MGHRA, CDR2 YSYEKL, per germline. V lost 0 bases and J 5 bases, leaving 21 bases between the germline ends. Here the CDR3 DNA reads TGCGCCAGCAGCCAAGATCTGGGCGGGACCCCGGGCATAGATACGCAGTATTTT. It translates to CASSQDLGGTPGIDTQYF.

Turning to this clonotype: A read error may produce the germline difference seen at one junction end. The chain links TRBV4-3 to TRBJ1-1; D is possibly TRBD1 (6 bases). The V gene's germline CDR1 is LGHNA and CDR2 YSLEER. The CDR3 extends over 16 amino acids. CDR3 nucleotide sequence: TGCGCCAGTAGCCAAGGGCAACAGGGAATGAACACTGAAGCTTTCTTT. This sequence encodes CASSQGQQGMNTEAFF.

In the case of this clonotype: An end of the junction does not agree with germline; a read error may underlie this. The rearrangement joins TRBV7-9 to TRBJ2-1; the D gene is possibly TRBD1 (7 bases). CDR1 is SEHNR and CDR2 is FQNEAQ in the germline V gene (reference sequence). This CDR3 contains 14 residues. The CDR3: CASSPRGETWEALF. CDR3 DNA: TGTGCAAGCAGTCCCAGGGGGGAGACTTGGGAGGCGTTATTC.

About this clonotype itself: One base away lies a much larger clone, so this may be a sequencing read error. The genes are TRBV7-8 and TRBJ2-2; TRBD2 aligns across 8 bases. The CDR3 loop spans 15 amino acids. CDR1 is SGHVS and CDR2 is FQNEAQ in the germline V gene. CDR3 in DNA: TGTGCCAGTAGGAGGGCGGGAGGAGTCACCTGGGAGCTGTTTTTT. Its translation: CASRRAGGVTWELFF.

The chain has TRBV29-1 and TRBJ1-2; 7 nucleotides align to TRBD1. The V segment lost 0 bases and the J segment 8 bases; nucleotides outside the gene matches: 9. The CDR3 consists of 14 residues. Looked up from germline, CDR1 is SQVTM and CDR2 is ANQGSEA. CDR3 sequence: CSVEDGPAGGGYTF. As DNA, the CDR3 is TGCAGCGTTGAAGACGGTCCGGCAGGGGGAGGCTACACCTTC.

The genes are TRBV30 and TRBJ2-1, with TRBD1 as a possible D gene (5 bases). Looked up from germline, CDR1 is GTSNPN and CDR2 is SVGIG (reference sequence). Trimming stripped 5 bases from V and 1 base from J, with 12 bases between. The CDR3 sequence is 14 residues long. The CDR3 loop reads CAWRRGSSYNEQFF. DNA of the CDR3: TGTGCCTGGCGAAGGGGAAGTTCCTACAATGAGCAGTTCTTC. Combining the CDR3 with reference TRBV30 and TRBJ2-1 gives the whole variable domain SQTIHQWPATLVQPVGSPLSLECTVEGTSNPNLYWYRQAAGRGLQLLFYSVGIGQISSEVPQNLSASRPQDRQFILSSKKLLLSDSGFYLCAWRRGSSYNEQFFGPGTRLTVL.

A remark on this clonotype: The junction departs from germline at one end; a sequencing error may be responsible. This chain joins TRBV11-3 and TRBJ2-3, with D possibly matching TRBD2 (5 bases). The CDR3 covers 19 residues. From germline, CDR1 is SGHNT and CDR2 YENEEA. The CDR3 DNA reads TGTGCCAGCAACTTAGGTTTCGGAGAGGGAGCAGGAGGCACAGATACGCAGTATTTT. The encoded protein is CASNLGFGEGAGGTDTQYF. The variable domain in full, with the rest retrieved from reference TRBV11-3 and TRBJ2-3, is EAGVVQSPRYKIIEKKQPVAFWCNPISGHNTLYWYLQNLGQGPELLIRYENEEAVDDSQLPKDRFSAERLKGVDSTLKIQPAELGDSAVYLCASNLGFGEGAGGTDTQYFGPGTRLTVL.

Worth noting for this clonotype: This may be a read error: a much more frequent sequence differs by one nucleotide. J is TRBJ2-3 and V is TRBV4-3, with 7 bases matching TRBD2. Germline V gene data show CDR1 as LGHNA and CDR2 as YSLEER. This CDR3 has 17 residues. CDR3 sequence: CTSSQSWAGASADTQYF. In nucleotides, the CDR3 is TGCACCAGCAGCCAAAGTTGGGCGGGAGCCTCCGCAGATACGCAGTATTTT.

Note on this clonotype: One end of the junction fails to match germline, which may point to a read error. V usage is TRBV7-9 and J usage is TRBJ2-1; D is unresolved. Per germline, CDR1 SEHNR and CDR2 FQNEAQ (reference sequence). The CDR3 loop spans 13 amino acids. CDR3 coding DNA: TGCGCCAGCAGCCATACATTCGGAAATGAGCAGTTCTTC. Translation: CASSHTFGNEQFF.

The V gene is TRBV25-1, the J gene TRBJ2-4; TRBD1 is a possible D gene (5 bases). Germline V gives CDR1 MGHDK, CDR2 SYGVNS. The CDR3 spans 11 residues. Trimming stripped 6 bases from V and 15 bases from J, with 15 bases between. As DNA, the CDR3 is TGTGCCAGCAGGTACTACGACAGCGTGTACTTC. Its translation: CASRYYDSVYF.

On this clonotype: The junction departs from the called germline gene at one end, perhaps through a read error. This chain uses TRBV29-1 with TRBJ2-6; possibly TRBD2 for D (6 bases). Germline CDR1 is SQVTM and CDR2 is ANQGSEA. The CDR3 is 15 residues long. The CDR3 loop reads CSVAGEASGANVMAF. DNA of the CDR3: TGCAGCGTTGCTGGGGAGGCCTCTGGGGCCAACGTCATGGCTTTC.

This clonotype came up many times. This chain uses TRBV5-1 with TRBJ2-6; 13 bases are a match to TRBD2. Looked up from germline, CDR1 is SGHRS and CDR2 is YFSETQ. This CDR3 spans 18 amino acids. Losses at the gene ends were 1 base for V and 0 bases for J; bases not matched to a gene: 1. The CDR3 DNA reads as TGCGCCAGCAGCTTGAGACTAGCGGGAGGCTCTGGGGCCAACGTCCTGACTTTC. Translated: CASSLRLAGGSGANVLTF.

Regarding this clonotype: A much larger clone lies one base from this, so it may be a read error. The chain combines TRBV5-8 with TRBJ2-1; 7 bases agree with TRBD1. This CDR3 contains 13 residues. Germline V CDR1 and CDR2: SGHTS, YDEGEE. The CDR3 here is CASSLDRGNELFF. The CDR3 nucleotides are TGTGCCAGCAGCTTGGACAGGGGCAATGAGCTGTTCTTC.

Concerning this clonotype itself: Relative to the germline gene, one junction end is altered; a read error may explain this. The chain combines TRBV6-2 or TRBV6-3 with TRBJ2-7, with D perhaps matching TRBD2 (7 bases). This CDR3 has 17 amino acids. The germline gives CDR1 MNHEY, CDR2 SVGEGT. The CDR3: CASRRLYQGREWYEQYF. CDR3 DNA sequence: TGTGCCAGCAGACGACTCTATCAGGGGCGGGAGTGGTACGAGCAATACTTC.

This clonotype was detected only once. One end of the junction is discordant with germline, which a read error may explain. The V call is TRBV6-2 or TRBV6-3, the J call TRBJ2-3; 7 nucleotides match TRBD1. Germline CDR1 reads MNHEY; CDR2 reads SVGEGT. CDR3 length: 14 amino acids. This chain's CDR3 is CDSKGAGDADTQYF. The CDR3 coding sequence is TGTGACAGCAAGGGGGCCGGAGACGCAGATACGCAGTATTTT.

On this clonotype: No conserved phenylalanine or tryptophan is present at the end of the CDR3, so a read error is the likely explanation. The chain uses TRBV24-1 and TRBJ1-3; 9 bases are shared with TRBD1. V lost 7 bases, J lost 3 bases, and 3 bases stayed unmatched. The CDR3 is 14 residues long. Germline V gene data show CDR1 as KGHDR and CDR2 as SFDVKD. This CDR3 is CATSPTGGGNTIYL. The CDR3 coding sequence is TGTGCCACCAGCCCGACAGGGGGTGGAAACACCATATATCTT.

Worth noting for this clonotype: One base away lies a much larger clone, so this may be a sequencing read error. This chain joins TRBV28 and TRBJ2-1; no reliable D call. The CDR3 is 11 residues long. Germline values: CDR1 MDHEN, CDR2 SYDVKM. CDR3 sequence: CASSTYNDQFF. For the CDR3, the DNA is TGTGCCAGCTCAACCTACAATGATCAGTTCTTC.